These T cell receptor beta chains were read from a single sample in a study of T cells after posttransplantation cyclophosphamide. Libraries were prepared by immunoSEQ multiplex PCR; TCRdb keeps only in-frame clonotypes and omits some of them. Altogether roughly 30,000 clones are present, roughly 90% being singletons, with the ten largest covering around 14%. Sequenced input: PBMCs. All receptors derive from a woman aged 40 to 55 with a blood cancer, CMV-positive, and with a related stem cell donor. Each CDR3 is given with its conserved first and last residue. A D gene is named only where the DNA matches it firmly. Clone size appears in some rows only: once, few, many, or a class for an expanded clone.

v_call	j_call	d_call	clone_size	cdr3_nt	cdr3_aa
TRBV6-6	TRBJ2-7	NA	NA	TGTGCCAGCAGGCGTACAGGGGGGGACTCCTACGAGCAGTACTTC	CASRRTGGDSYEQYF
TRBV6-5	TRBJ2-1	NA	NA	TGTGCCAGCAGTTATCTAAGGACAGAGTACAATGAGCAGTTCTTC	CASSYLRTEYNEQFF
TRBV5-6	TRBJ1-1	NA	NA	TGTGCCAGCAGCTTGGCCGGTCAGGGCGACACTGAAGCTTTCTTT	CASSLAGQGDTEAFF
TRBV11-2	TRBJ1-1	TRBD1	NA	TGTGCCAGCAGCTCAATGGGACAGGGAGGGGCTGAAGCTTTCTTT	CASSSMGQGGAEAFF
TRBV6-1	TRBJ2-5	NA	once	TGTGCCAGCAGTGAGAGCCCTCGGTACCAAGAGACCCAGTACTTC	CASSESPRYQETQYF
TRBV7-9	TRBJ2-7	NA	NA	TGTGCCAGCAGCCCCCTCACAGGGCAGGGCTTCTACGAGCAGTACTTC	CASSPLTGQGFYEQYF
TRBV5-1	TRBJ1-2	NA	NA	TGCGCCAGCAGCCTGGGACTTACCAACTATGGCTACACCTTC	CASSLGLTNYGYTF
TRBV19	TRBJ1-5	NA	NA	TGTGCCAGTAGTATGTCAGGGATCGGTGCTCAGCCCCAGCATTTT	CASSMSGIGAQPQHF
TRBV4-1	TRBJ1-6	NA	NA	TGCGCCAGCAGCCAAGGCGGGTCCTATAATTCCCCCCTCCACTTT	CASSQGGSYNSPLHF
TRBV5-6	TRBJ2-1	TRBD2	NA	TGTGCCAGCAGCTTGGAGATAGCGGGGGGAAGGTGGAATGAGCAGTTCTTC	CASSLEIAGGRWNEQFF
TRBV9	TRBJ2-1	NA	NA	TGTGCCAGCAGCAAGGGGTCGAGCTCCTACAATGAGCAGTTCTTC	CASSKGSSSYNEQFF
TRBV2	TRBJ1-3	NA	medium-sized	TGTGCCAGCAGTCCTACTACAGGGAGATCTAATGGAAACACCATATATTTT	CASSPTTGRSNGNTIYF
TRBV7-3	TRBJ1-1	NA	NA	TGTGCCAGCAGCTTAGAGGTCGGCACTGAAGCTTTCTTT	CASSLEVGTEAFF
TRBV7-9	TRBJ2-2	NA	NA	TGTGCCAGCAGCTGGGCATCCGGGGAGCTGTTTTTT	CASSWASGELFF
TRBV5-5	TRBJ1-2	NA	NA	TGTGCCAGCAGCTTCGGGACACGCAACTATGGCTACACCTTC	CASSFGTRNYGYTF
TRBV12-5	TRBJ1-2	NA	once	TGTGCTAGTGGCGTCAACTATGGCTACACCTTC	CASGVNYGYTF
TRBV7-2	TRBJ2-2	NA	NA	TGTGCCAGCAGCATTAAAAACACCGGGGAGCTGTTTTTT	CASSIKNTGELFF
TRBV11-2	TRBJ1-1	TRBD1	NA	TGTGCCAGCAGCTCTAGACAGGGTGGGGCCACTGAAGCTTTCTTT	CASSSRQGGATEAFF
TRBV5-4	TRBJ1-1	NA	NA	TGTGCCAGCAGCTTCGGAGGGGGGGGATACATGAACACTGAAGCTTTCTTT	CASSFGGGGYMNTEAFF
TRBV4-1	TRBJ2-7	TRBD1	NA	TGCGCCAGCAGTATAATCACCAGGGGGAGCGAGCAGTACTTC	CASSIITRGSEQYF
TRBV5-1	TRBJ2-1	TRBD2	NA	TGCGCCAGCAGTAAGACCGGGACTAGCGGGGGAAATGAGCAGTTCTTC	CASSKTGTSGGNEQFF
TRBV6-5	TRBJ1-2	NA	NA	TGTGCCAGCAGACCGGACAGACACTATGGCTACACCTTC	CASRPDRHYGYTF
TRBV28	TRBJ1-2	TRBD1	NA	TGTGCCAGCAGCCCGACAGGGGACAGGGTTCGGGGCTACACCTTC	CASSPTGDRVRGYTF
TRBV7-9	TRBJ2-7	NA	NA	TGTGCCAGCAGCTTAGTTCCCTACGAGCAGTACTTC	CASSLVPYEQYF
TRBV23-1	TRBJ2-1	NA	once	TGCGCCAGCAGTCATGGGACATCGGACTCCTACAATGAGCAGTTCTTC	CASSHGTSDSYNEQFF
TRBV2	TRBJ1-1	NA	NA	TGTGCCAGCACTATCACAGTTAACACTGAAGCTTTCTTT	CASTITVNTEAFF
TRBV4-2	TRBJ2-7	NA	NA	TGTGCCAGCAGCCAAAATAACTTTTACGAGCAGTACTTC	CASSQNNFYEQYF
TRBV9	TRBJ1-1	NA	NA	TGTGCCAGCAGCGAGAGGGGAGGGGACACTGAAGCTTTCTTT	CASSERGGDTEAFF
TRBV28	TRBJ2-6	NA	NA	TGTGCCAGCAGTTTGGGCAGCCTCTCTGGGGCCAACGTCCTGACTTTC	CASSLGSLSGANVLTF
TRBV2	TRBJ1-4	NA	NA	TGTGCCAGCAGTCGGGGTGGAGGAGGTGAAAAACTGTTTTTT	CASSRGGGGEKLFF
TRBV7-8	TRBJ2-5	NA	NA	TGTGCCAGCAGCCACCGAGGGGGGGCGACCCAAGAGACCCAGTACTTC	CASSHRGGATQETQYF
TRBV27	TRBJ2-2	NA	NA	TGTGCCAGCAGGCCAGGGAAGGGCACCGGGGAGCTGTTTTTT	CASRPGKGTGELFF
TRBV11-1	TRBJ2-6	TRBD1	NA	TGTGCCAGCAGCACGTCAGGGGGAGCCTTCAACGTCCTGACTTTC	CASSTSGGAFNVLTF
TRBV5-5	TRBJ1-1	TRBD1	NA	TGTGCCAGCAGCTTGGTCGGACAGGGACCCTATGGAGCTTTCTTT	CASSLVGQGPYGAFF
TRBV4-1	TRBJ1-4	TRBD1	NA	TGCGCCAGCAGCCCCTGGACAGGGGGGGAAAAACTGTTTTTT	CASSPWTGGEKLFF
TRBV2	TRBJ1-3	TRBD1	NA	TGTGCCAGCAGTGTCGGCAGGGGGAGAAACACCATATATTTT	CASSVGRGRNTIYF
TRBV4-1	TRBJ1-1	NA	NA	TGCGCCAGCAGCCCGCGAAGTACGCGGGTAGTAGCTTTCTTT	CASSPRSTRVVAFF
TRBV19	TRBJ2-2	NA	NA	TGTGCCAGTACCCTTTTCGCGAACACCGGGGAGCTGTTTTTT	CASTLFANTGELFF
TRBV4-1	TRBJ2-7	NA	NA	TGCGCCAGCAGCCAAAAAACACCGGGGGCCTACGAGCAGTACTTC	CASSQKTPGAYEQYF
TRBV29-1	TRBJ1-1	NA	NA	TGCAGCGTTGAAGGGCAGGGAGGTACTGAAGCTTTCTTT	CSVEGQGGTEAFF
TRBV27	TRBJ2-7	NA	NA	TGTGCCAGCGGTTCCCTCTACGAGCAGTACTTC	CASGSLYEQYF
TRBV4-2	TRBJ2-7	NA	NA	TGTGCCAGCAGCCAAGGGTTCCAGGGGGAGCAGTACTTC	CASSQGFQGEQYF
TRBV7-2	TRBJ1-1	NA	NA	TGTGCCAGCAGCCGGCACACAGAGACTGAAGCTTTCTTT	CASSRHTETEAFF
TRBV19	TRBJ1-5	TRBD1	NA	TGTGCCAGTAGTATCATAGCAGGGGGCGCGGGGCAGCCCCAGCATTTT	CASSIIAGGAGQPQHF
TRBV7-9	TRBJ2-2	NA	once	TGTGCCAGCAGGTGGACACCTAGAGGCGGGGAGCTGTTTTTT	CASRWTPRGGELFF
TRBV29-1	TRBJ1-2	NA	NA	TGCAGCGTTGAAGACGCAGGGGAAAGGCCCTATGGCTACACCTTC	CSVEDAGERPYGYTF
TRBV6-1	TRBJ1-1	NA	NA	TGTGCCAGCAGTGAATTGTTAGGTGGTGTCAGGGCCACTTACACTGAAGCTTTCTTT	CASSELLGGVRATYTEAFF